This T cell receptor (beta chain) derives from a study of T-cell reconstitution after alpha-beta-depleted transplantation in children. Unique molecular identifiers tagged the TCRbeta library. MiXCR, applied by TCRdb to the PCR reads, yields one record per CDR3 protein. The sample contains 7,000 to 9,500 distinct CDR3 sequences, 25% to 30% of which appear only once. Comment on this clonotype: What it recognizes is unknown.

General study results and limits: Surviving thymic progenitors and recipient T cells were the source of high TCRbeta diversity at day 60 in some patients.

This CDR3 comprises 15 residues. V dropped 2 bases and J dropped 0 bases, with 5 bases sitting between them. The source of this sequence is a boy in the first two years of life who had a stem cell transplant for SCID, so the T cells may come from the graft donor. Specimen: peripheral blood, collected 60 days after TCRalphabeta/CD19-depleted stem cell transplant. The chain joins TRBV12-3 or TRBV12-4 to TRBJ2-6; D gene ambiguous. Here the CDR3 reads CASSLTISGANVLTF. CDR3 bases: TGTGCCAGCAGTTTAACAATCTCTGGGGCCAACGTCCTGACTTTC.